These 14 T cell receptor beta chains were all obtained from the same sample, sequenced in a study of OX40 agonist ivuxolimab in advanced cancers. TCRdb's table, derived via immunoSEQ multiplex PCR, lists solely in-frame clones and lacks some. Among roughly 12,000 clones, approximately 87% were seen once, and the ten largest hold approximately 49%. Sequenced here: CD4+ or CD8+ T cells sorted from blood, sampled in a trial of the OX40 agonist ivuxolimab. These receptors originate from an adult with an advanced solid tumor such as melanoma, head and neck, liver or kidney cancer.

This chain connects TRBV6-5 to TRBJ1-5; TRBD1 matches at 7 bases. The V and J ends lost 7 bases and 0 bases, in that order; junction bases with no gene match: 6. Looked up from germline, CDR1 is MNHEY and CDR2 is SVGAGI. The CDR3 has 15 residues. This chain's CDR3 is CASISGQASNQPQHF. The CDR3 bases are TGTGCCAGCATTAGTGGACAGGCTAGCAATCAGCCCCAGCATTTT.

This sequence joins TRBV9 and TRBJ2-5, with 12 bases lining up with TRBD2. Germline V CDR1 and CDR2: SGDLS, YYNGEE. This CDR3 is built from 15 residues. With 4 bases clipped from V and 4 bases from J, the junction kept 5 bases outside the gene matches. In DNA form, the CDR3 reads TGTGCCAGCAGCCTTCTAGCGGGAGGGGGAGAGACCCAGTACTTC. It yields the protein CASSLLAGGGETQYF.

The V call is TRBV30, the J call TRBJ2-1; D is unresolved. The CDR3 is 15 amino acids. The germline gives CDR1 GTSNPN, CDR2 SVGIG (reference sequence). Trimming removed 0 bases at V and 4 bases at J, with 13 bases between. The CDR3: CAWSVAIVLYNEQFF. CDR3 sequence (DNA): TGTGCCTGGAGTGTGGCAATTGTACTTTACAATGAGCAGTTCTTC.

The chain uses TRBV19 and TRBJ2-7; D ambiguous. Germline CDR1 LNHDA, CDR2 SQIVND (reference sequence). CDR3 size: 15 residues. The ends were cut back, 1 base at V and 4 bases at J, with 14 bases in the middle. CDR3 protein: CASSIVLGSRYEQYF. CDR3 nucleotides: TGTGCCAGTAGTATAGTGTTGGGCAGCAGGTACGAGCAGTACTTC.

V and J are TRBV27 and TRBJ2-7; 8 bases match TRBD1. The CDR3 runs to 14 residues. V was clipped by 4 bases and J by 6 bases; unmatched bases: 8. The germline V gene has CDR1 MNHEY and CDR2 SMNVEV (reference sequence). CDR3 residues: CASSSWTGSGEQYF. The CDR3 coding sequence is TGTGCCAGCAGTTCCTGGACAGGGTCAGGCGAGCAGTACTTC.

The chain recombines TRBV7-9 with TRBJ2-7, with D possibly matching TRBD1 (6 bases). The CDR3 is made up of 15 amino acids. Germline loops: CDR1 SEHNR, CDR2 FQNEAQ (reference sequence). Deletions cut 6 bases from V and 2 bases from J, with 17 bases between. CDR3 DNA: TGTGCCAGCAGTTCAACCTACAGGGTCCCCTACGAGCAGTACTTC. Translated, it gives CASSSTYRVPYEQYF. The variable domain in full, completed from reference TRBV7-9 and TRBJ2-7, reads DTGVSQNPRHKITKRGQNVTFRCDPISEHNRLYWYRQTLGQGPEFLTYFQNEAQLEKSRLLSDRFSAERPKGSFSTLEIQRTEQGDSAMYLCASSSTYRVPYEQYFGPGTRLTVT.

The chain employs TRBV11-3 and TRBJ2-3; D could derive from TRBD1 or TRBD2 (6 bases each). Germline V gene sequence: CDR1 SGHNT, CDR2 YENEEA. V shed 6 bases and J shed 0 bases, with 16 bases lying between them. CDR3 length equals 16 residues. The CDR3 region is CASSIRGAASTDTQYF. As DNA, the CDR3 is TGTGCCAGCAGTATTAGGGGGGCCGCTAGCACAGATACGCAGTATTTT.

The chain is built from TRBV30 and TRBJ2-1; 8 bases match TRBD2. V gave up 1 base and J gave up 1 base; unmatched junction bases: 9. The germline CDR1 and CDR2 sequences are GTSNPN and SVGIG (reference sequence). The CDR3 totals 17 residues. This CDR3 reads CAWSGFSGEGSYNEQFF. The CDR3 nucleotides read TGTGCCTGGAGTGGCTTTAGCGGGGAGGGGTCCTACAATGAGCAGTTCTTC.

The chain is built from TRBV5-4 and TRBJ2-7; D is unclear. This CDR3 is 15 amino acids long. The V gene lost 2 bases and the J gene lost 0 bases, with 12 bases spanning the gap. The germline V gene has CDR1 SGHNT and CDR2 YYREEE (reference sequence). CDR3 coding DNA: TGTGCCAGCAGCTTCGGGCCTACCGGCTCCTACGAGCAGTACTTC. Protein: CASSFGPTGSYEQYF.

This chain joins TRBV6-6 and TRBJ2-1; D gene unclear. V lost 2 bases and J 0 bases, leaving 5 bases between the germline ends. CDR3 length equals 14 residues. Germline assignment: CDR1 MNHNY and CDR2 SVGAGI (reference sequence). The CDR3 DNA reads as TGTGCCAGCAGTTACGTGAGCTCCTACAATGAGCAGTTCTTC. This sequence encodes CASSYVSSYNEQFF.

The chain has TRBV10-3 and TRBJ2-7, with 9 bases lining up with TRBD2. Germline CDR1 reads ENHRY; CDR2 reads SYGVKD. The V and J ends lost 3 bases and 0 bases, in that order; junction bases with no gene match: 6. This CDR3 region has 16 residues. CDR3 amino acids: CAISEGAGGSSYEQYF. CDR3 coding DNA: TGTGCCATCAGTGAAGGGGCGGGAGGGAGCTCCTACGAGCAGTACTTC.

The chain couples TRBV19 to TRBJ1-5; D is uncertain. The CDR3 is 14 amino acids. Germline V gene lookup returns CDR1 LNHDA and CDR2 SQIVND (reference sequence). Trimming shortened V by 0 bases and J by 7 bases, and 10 bases separated the two germline ends. CDR3 protein: CASSIDNLGQPQHF. The CDR3, as DNA: TGTGCCAGTAGTATAGACAACTTAGGCCAGCCCCAGCATTTT.

The chain combines TRBV7-9 with TRBJ2-5, with 11 bases that match TRBD2. In germline, CDR1 is SEHNR, CDR2 FQNEAQ (reference sequence). This CDR3 is 16 amino acids long. V dropped 7 bases and J dropped 4; count of bases not matched to a gene: 11. For the CDR3, the DNA is TGTGCCAGCACCTCACTTAGCGGGAGGGCCGGAGAGACCCAGTACTTC. Protein: CASTSLSGRAGETQYF.

This clone was observed a single time. V usage is TRBV27 and J usage is TRBJ2-5; 7 bases map to TRBD1. V dropped 3 bases and J dropped 1; count of bases not matched to a gene: 17. The germline V gene has CDR1 MNHEY and CDR2 SMNVEV (reference sequence). CDR3 length equals 19 residues. The CDR3 region is CASSLMVGVGGYTQETQYF. The CDR3 nucleotides are TGTGCCAGCAGTTTGATGGTGGGTGTAGGGGGCTACACCCAAGAGACCCAGTACTTC.